This T cell receptor (beta chain) was captured by sequencing in a study of CD8+ T cells in alopecia areata. The V end lost 3 bases, the J end lost 5 bases, and 5 bases lay between the germline ends. The length of the CDR3 is 11 residues. CDR1 is SQVTM and CDR2 is ANQGSEA in the germline V gene. After isolation, RNA underwent reverse transcription to generate cDNA as the sequencing template. Assay: immunoSEQ multiplex PCR; the TCRdb copy retains only in-frame clones and omits some. The sample records 110,000 to 150,000 clones, around three fifths being singletons. The gene calls are TRBV29-1 and TRBJ2-1; D unclear. This sequence originates from a human donor with alopecia areata. Sample: CD4+ T cells sorted from blood, taken at week 0. The CDR3 spells CSVDRNNEQFF. The DNA for the CDR3 is TGCAGCGTTGATCGGAACAATGAGCAGTTCTTC.